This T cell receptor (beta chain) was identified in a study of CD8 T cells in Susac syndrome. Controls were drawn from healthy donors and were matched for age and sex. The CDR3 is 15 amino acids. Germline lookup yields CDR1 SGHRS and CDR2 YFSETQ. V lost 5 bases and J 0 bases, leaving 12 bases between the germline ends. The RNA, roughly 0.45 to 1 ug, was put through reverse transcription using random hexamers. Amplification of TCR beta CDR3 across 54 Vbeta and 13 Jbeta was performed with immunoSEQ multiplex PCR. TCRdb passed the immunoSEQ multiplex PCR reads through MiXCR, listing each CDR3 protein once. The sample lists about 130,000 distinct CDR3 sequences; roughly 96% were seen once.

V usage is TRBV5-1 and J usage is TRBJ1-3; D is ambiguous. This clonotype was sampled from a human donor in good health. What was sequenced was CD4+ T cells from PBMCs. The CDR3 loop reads CASSSDGYSGNTIYF. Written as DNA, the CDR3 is TGCGCCAGCAGTTCGGACGGTTACTCTGGAAACACCATATATTTT.